The 8 T cell receptor beta chains below come from one sample, sequenced in a study of cytomegalovirus exposure and HLA in healthy donors. It was with 60 Vbeta and 13 Jbeta primers that the PCR ran. Sequencing was performed with immunoSEQ multiplex PCR; in TCRdb, only in-frame clones are kept and a portion is missing. The sample lists about 180,000 clones; 75% to 85% were seen once. The sample was PBMCs. All receptors derive from a young man in good health and CMV-seronegative.

The chain combines TRBV6-5 with TRBJ2-7; 12 nucleotides align to TRBD2. Germline CDR1 MNHEY, CDR2 SVGAGI. CDR3 length: 16 residues. J gave up 6 bases and V 4 bases, and 10 bases lay outside the gene matches. CDR3 region: CASSWMTSGGHFEQYF. CDR3 nucleotides: TGTGCCAGCAGTTGGATGACTAGCGGGGGCCATTTCGAGCAGTACTTC.

V usage is TRBV2 and J usage is TRBJ2-7; D is ambiguous. The V gene's germline CDR1 is SNHLY and CDR2 FYNNEI. V was clipped by 4 bases and J by 2 bases, with 9 bases between them. CDR3 length: 13 amino acids. CDR3 sequence reads: CASSARLTYEQYF. The DNA for the CDR3 is TGTGCCAGCAGTGCTAGACTCACCTACGAGCAGTACTTC.

The chain combines TRBV5-1 with TRBJ2-7; 8 bases align to TRBD1. Germline-derived CDR1 and CDR2 are SGHRS and YFSETQ. Trimming took 7 bases from V and 3 from J; bases not matched to a gene: 15. This CDR3 is 16 amino acids long. CDR3 sequence reads: CASRKRTGKLNYEQYF. CDR3 DNA sequence: TGCGCCAGCCGGAAACGGACAGGGAAGTTGAACTACGAGCAGTACTTC.

The J gene is TRBJ1-5, the V gene TRBV30; 7 positions match TRBD1. Trimming took 2 bases from V and 13 from J; bases not matched to a gene: 14. CDR1 is GTSNPN, CDR2 SVGIG, per germline (reference sequence). This CDR3 has 14 amino acids. CDR3 in DNA: TGTGCCTGGAGTTGGGGACAGAACTATGGTCGGCAGCATTTT. Translating it yields CAWSWGQNYGRQHF.

This chain uses TRBV19 with TRBJ1-2; TRBD1 matches 7 bases. J was trimmed by 8 bases and V by 5 bases; bases with no gene match: 17. CDR1 is LNHDA, CDR2 SQIVND, per germline (reference sequence). This CDR3 contains 16 residues. The CDR3 DNA sequence: TGTGCCAGTAGTCCCGGGGGACAGAACGCTTTGTCCGGCTACACCTTC. It translates to CASSPGGQNALSGYTF. The full variable domain, its missing parts supplied by reference TRBV19 and TRBJ1-2, is DGGITQSPKYLFRKEGQNVTLSCEQNLNHDAMYWYRQDPGQGLRLIYYSQIVNDFQKGDIAEGYSVSREKKESFPLTVTSAQKNPTAFYLCASSPGGQNALSGYTFGSGTRLTVV.

A single count supports this clone. This chain connects TRBV7-2 to TRBJ1-2; no clear D gene. Germline V gene lookup returns CDR1 SGHTA and CDR2 FQGNSA. V lost 5 bases to trimming and J lost 7 bases, with 23 bases between them. The CDR3 loop spans 16 amino acids. The DNA for the CDR3 is TGTGCCAGCAGCACCGGCAAGACCTCGGGTGGAAGTGGCTACACCTTC. It specifies CASSTGKTSGGSGYTF. Full variable domain (remainder filled in from reference TRBV7-2 and TRBJ1-2): GAGVSQSPSNKVTEKGKDVELRCDPISGHTALYWYRQSLGQGLEFLIYFQGNSAPDKSGLPSDRFSAERTGGSVSTLTIQRTQQEDSAVYLCASSTGKTSGGSGYTFGSGTRLTVV.

The rearrangement joins TRBV18 to TRBJ1-1, with unresolved D. V lost 1 base to trimming and J lost 6 bases, with 12 bases between them. Germline lookup yields CDR1 KGHSH and CDR2 LQKENI. CDR3 length: 14 amino acids. CDR3 amino acids: CASSPRQQIPEAFF. In nucleotides, the CDR3 is TGTGCCAGCTCACCACGGCAACAGATCCCTGAAGCTTTCTTT.

The V call is TRBV19, the J call TRBJ1-2, with 7 positions matching TRBD1. The CDR3 loop spans 15 amino acids. The germline CDR1 and CDR2 sequences are LNHDA and SQIVND (reference sequence). J was trimmed by 2 bases and V by 0 bases; bases with no gene match: 3. As DNA, the CDR3 is TGTGCCAGTAGTATAGAGGAGGGGGCGAACTATGGCTACACCTTC. This codes for CASSIEEGANYGYTF. Using reference TRBV19 and TRBJ1-2 for the parts outside the CDR3, the full variable domain is DGGITQSPKYLFRKEGQNVTLSCEQNLNHDAMYWYRQDPGQGLRLIYYSQIVNDFQKGDIAEGYSVSREKKESFPLTVTSAQKNPTAFYLCASSIEEGANYGYTFGSGTRLTVV.